Detailed here is one T cell receptor beta chain. Its antigen remains unidentified. Time point given: blood from clinic visit 5 months post-surgery; TSC patient then seizure free. This entry belongs to a study of brain T cells in children with intractable seizures. Regarding the study as a whole: Only CDR3 sequence similarity suggested viral specificity, without known HCMV serostatus.

Data came from immunoSEQ multiplex PCR; TCRdb stores just in-frame clones and leaves some out. In the table there are about 350,000 clones, 93% of which are singletons. Trimming took off 4 bases at V and 6 bases at J, with 7 bases between the two ends. The germline gives CDR1 DFQATT, CDR2 SNEGSKA (reference sequence). The CDR3 is 10 residues long. The TCR comes from a boy under two years old with tuberous sclerosis and intractable seizures. The J gene is TRBJ2-7, the V gene TRBV20-1; D possibly matches TRBD1 or TRBD2 (5 bases each). The sequences come from peripheral blood, collected less than 6 months after surgery. In DNA, the CDR3 is TGCAGTGCTACCGGGACCGAGCAGTACTTC. Translation gives CSATGTEQYF.